Included here is one T cell receptor (beta chain) sequence, with context. The antigen is unknown. Trimming cost V 5 bases and J 0 bases, with 8 bases left between them. The CDR3 loop spans 15 amino acids. CDR1 and CDR2 from the germline V gene are MNHEY and SVGAGI. Libraries were prepared by immunoSEQ multiplex PCR; TCRdb keeps only in-frame clonotypes and omits some of them. The table shows about 350,000 clones, with about 93% occurring only once. These data come from a study of brain T cells in children with intractable seizures. This sample's time point: blood from clinic visit 5 months post-surgery; TSC patient then seizure free. Sequencing was limited to surgery cases with top T cell transcript signatures in brain tissue. At least one anti-epileptic drug was given before surgery. Study conclusions and caveats: Patients' HCMV serostatus was unknown; virus specificity rests on CDR3 similarity alone. Pre-surgery blood may have been undersampled, hiding some clones.

The starting material was peripheral blood, obtained roughly 5 months after surgery. The receptor was isolated from a boy under two years old with tuberous sclerosis and intractable seizures. The chain has TRBV6-5 and TRBJ2-6, with D uncertain. The CDR3 spells CASSQLASGANVLTF. Here the CDR3 DNA reads TGTGCCAGCAGTCAACTTGCCTCTGGGGCCAACGTCCTGACTTTC.